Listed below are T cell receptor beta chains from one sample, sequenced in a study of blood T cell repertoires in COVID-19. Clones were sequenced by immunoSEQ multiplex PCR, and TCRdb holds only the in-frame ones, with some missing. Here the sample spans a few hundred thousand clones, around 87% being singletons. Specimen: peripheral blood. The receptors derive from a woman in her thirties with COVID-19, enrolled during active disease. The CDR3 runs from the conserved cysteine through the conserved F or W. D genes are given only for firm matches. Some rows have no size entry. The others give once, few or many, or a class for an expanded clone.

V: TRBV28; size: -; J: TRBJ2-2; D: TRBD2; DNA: TGTGCCAGCAGTTTATCCGGACTAGGAATCGGGGAGCTGTTTTTT; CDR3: CASSLSGLGIGELFF
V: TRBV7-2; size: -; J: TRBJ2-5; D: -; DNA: TGTGCCAGCAGCCCTCTCGCGGAGACCCAGTACTTC; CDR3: CASSPLAETQYF
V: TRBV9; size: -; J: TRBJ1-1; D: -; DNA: TGTGCCAGCAGCGAGACACCATCCAACACTGAAGCTTTCTTT; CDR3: CASSETPSNTEAFF
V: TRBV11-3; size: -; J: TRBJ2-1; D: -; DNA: TGTGCCAGCAGCCACGGGACGGACTACTACAATGAGCAGTTCTTC; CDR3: CASSHGTDYYNEQFF
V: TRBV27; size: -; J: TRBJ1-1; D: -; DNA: TGTGCCAGCAAGGGGCGTCAAACTGAAGCTTTCTTT; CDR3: CASKGRQTEAFF
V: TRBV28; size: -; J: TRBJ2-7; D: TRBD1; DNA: TGTGCCAGCAGTTTACACGGGGACAGTCTCTACGAGCAGTACTTC; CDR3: CASSLHGDSLYEQYF
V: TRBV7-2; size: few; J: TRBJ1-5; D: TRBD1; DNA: TGTGCCAGCAGCCTTGGGACAGGGGGCGCCCAGCCCCAGCATTTT; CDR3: CASSLGTGGAQPQHF
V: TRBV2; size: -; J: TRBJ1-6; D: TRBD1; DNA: TGTGCCAGCAGGGGGACAGGAAATAATTCACCCCTCCACTTT; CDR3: CASRGTGNNSPLHF
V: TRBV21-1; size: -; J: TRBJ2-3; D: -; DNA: TGTGCCAGGGGACTGCCCACAGATACGCAGTATTTT; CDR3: CARGLPTDTQYF
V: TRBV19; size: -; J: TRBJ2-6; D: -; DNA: TGTGCCAGCTCTAGACGGATGATCTCTGGGGCCAACGTCCTGACTTTC; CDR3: CASSRRMISGANVLTF
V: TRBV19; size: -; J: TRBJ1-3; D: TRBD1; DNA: TGTGCCAGTAGTACCGGACAGGGGGGCTTTGGAAACACCATATATTTT; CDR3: CASSTGQGGFGNTIYF
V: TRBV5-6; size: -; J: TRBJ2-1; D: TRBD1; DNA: TGTGCCAGCAGCCCTACAGGGGGCTCCTACAATGAGCAGTTCTTC; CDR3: CASSPTGGSYNEQFF
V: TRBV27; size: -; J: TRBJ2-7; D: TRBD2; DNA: TGTGCCAGCAGTTTATCCGTGCGGGAGCGATCCTACGAGCAGTACTTC; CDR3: CASSLSVRERSYEQYF
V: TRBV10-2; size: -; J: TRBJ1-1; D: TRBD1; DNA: TGCGCCAGCAGAGTTACCGGGACAGGGGCGGCAAAGACTGAAGCTTTCTTT; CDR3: CASRVTGTGAAKTEAFF
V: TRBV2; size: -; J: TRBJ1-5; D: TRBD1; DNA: TGTGCCAGCAGGGGACAGGGGGTTATGAATCAGCCCCAGCATTTT; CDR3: CASRGQGVMNQPQHF
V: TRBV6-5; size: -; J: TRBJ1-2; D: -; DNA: TGTGCCAGCCACACACGAGGAATAGATGGCTACACCTTC; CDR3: CASHTRGIDGYTF
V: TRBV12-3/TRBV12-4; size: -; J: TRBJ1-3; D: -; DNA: TGTGCCAGCAGTTTACTTCCGGGAAACACCATATATTTT; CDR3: CASSLLPGNTIYF
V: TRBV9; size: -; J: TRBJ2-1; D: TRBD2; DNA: TGTGCCAGCAGCGAAAATAGGTTGGGAGGGGTGAATGAGCAGTTCTTC; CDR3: CASSENRLGGVNEQFF
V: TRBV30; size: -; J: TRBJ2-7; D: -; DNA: TGTGCCTGGGAGGAGCCTGGCGAGCAGTACTTC; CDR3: CAWEEPGEQYF
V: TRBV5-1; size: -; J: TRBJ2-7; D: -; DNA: TGCGCCAGCAGTCAAGGGACTTTTCGGGAGCAGTACTTC; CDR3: CASSQGTFREQYF
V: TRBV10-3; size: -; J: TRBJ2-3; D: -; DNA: TGTGCCATCCAACAGGTGAACACAGATACGCAGTATTTT; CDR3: CAIQQVNTDTQYF
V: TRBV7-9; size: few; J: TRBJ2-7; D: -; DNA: TGTGCCAGCAGCTTAGATCTTGCGCTCGGGGAGCAGTACTTC; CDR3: CASSLDLALGEQYF
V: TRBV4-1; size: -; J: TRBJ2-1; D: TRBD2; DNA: TGCGCCAGCAGCCCGGGACTAGCCGTTTACAATGAGCAGTTCTTC; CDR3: CASSPGLAVYNEQFF
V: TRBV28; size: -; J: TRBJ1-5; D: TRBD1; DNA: TGTGCCAGCAGTTTAAGGGGGCGGATTGATCAGCCCCAGCATTTT; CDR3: CASSLRGRIDQPQHF
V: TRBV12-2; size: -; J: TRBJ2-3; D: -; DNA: TGTGCAAGTCGCCCCACTAGCACCCGCACAGATACGCAGTATTTT; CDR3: CASRPTSTRTDTQYF
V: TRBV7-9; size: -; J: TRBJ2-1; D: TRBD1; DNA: TGTGCCAGCAGCTTAGGGACAGGGGTTACCAATGAGCAGTTCTTC; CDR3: CASSLGTGVTNEQFF
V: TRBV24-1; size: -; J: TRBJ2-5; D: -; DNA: TGTGCCACCAGTGATTCGACAGCCCAGTACTTC; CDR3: CATSDSTAQYF
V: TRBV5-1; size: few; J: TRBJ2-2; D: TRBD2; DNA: TGCGCCAGCAGCGATCCGGGACTACGGAACACCGGGGAGCTGTTTTTT; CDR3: CASSDPGLRNTGELFF
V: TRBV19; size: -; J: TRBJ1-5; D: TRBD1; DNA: TGTGCCAGTAGTATGGGACAGGGGGCCTGGCAGCCCCAGCATTTT; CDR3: CASSMGQGAWQPQHF
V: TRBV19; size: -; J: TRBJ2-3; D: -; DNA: TGTGCCAGTAGTATAGGGGGAGACACCCCGCAGTATTTT; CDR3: CASSIGGDTPQYF
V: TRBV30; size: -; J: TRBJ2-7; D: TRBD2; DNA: TGTGCCTGGAGCTCCCTAGCGGGAGGACCGGGCCCCTACGAGCAGTACTTC; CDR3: CAWSSLAGGPGPYEQYF
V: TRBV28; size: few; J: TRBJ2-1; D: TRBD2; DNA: TGTGCCAGCACCTCGAGGCTAGCGGGAGGGAATGAGCAGTTCTTC; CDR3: CASTSRLAGGNEQFF
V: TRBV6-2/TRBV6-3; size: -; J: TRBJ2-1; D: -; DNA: TGTGCCAGCAGTTACGGTTCCCGGAGTAATGAGCAGTTCTTC; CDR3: CASSYGSRSNEQFF
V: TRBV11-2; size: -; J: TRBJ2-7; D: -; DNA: TGTGCCAGCAGCTTAGTTGCCAGGGGAGTCGAGCAGTACTTC; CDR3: CASSLVARGVEQYF
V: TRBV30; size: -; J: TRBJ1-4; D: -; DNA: TGTGCCTGGAGACAGTGGTCCGAAAAACTGTTTTTT; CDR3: CAWRQWSEKLFF
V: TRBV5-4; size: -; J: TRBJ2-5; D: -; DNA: TGTGCCAGCAGGGAGGGGTTAGGGGGCTTTGAGACCCAGTACTTC; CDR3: CASREGLGGFETQYF
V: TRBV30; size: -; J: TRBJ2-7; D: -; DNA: TGTGCCTGGAGTGAGAGTACTAGAGGGGAGCAGTACTTC; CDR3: CAWSESTRGEQYF
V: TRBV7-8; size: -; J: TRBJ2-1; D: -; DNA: TGTGCCAGCAGCCGAGCGTGGCCCTACAATGAGCAGTTCTTC; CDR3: CASSRAWPYNEQFF
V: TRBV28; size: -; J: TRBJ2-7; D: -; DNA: TGTGCCAGCAGTATCGCCCGTTTTAGAGGGTACGAGCAGTACTTC; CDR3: CASSIARFRGYEQYF
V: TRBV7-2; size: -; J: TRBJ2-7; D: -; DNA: TGTGCCAGCGGCTATTTGGCCCCCTTGGAGCAGTACTTC; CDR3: CASGYLAPLEQYF
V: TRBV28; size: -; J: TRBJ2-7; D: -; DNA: TGTGCCAGCAGTGTATCCAGGGCCTACGAGCAGTACTTC; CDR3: CASSVSRAYEQYF
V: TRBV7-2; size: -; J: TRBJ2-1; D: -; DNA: TGTGCCAGCAGCTTCCTCGCGGTCGCCTACAATGAGCAGTTCTTC; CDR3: CASSFLAVAYNEQFF
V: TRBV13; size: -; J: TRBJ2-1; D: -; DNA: TGTGCCAGCAGCTTAGGTTCCCTCTCCTACAATGAGCAGTTCTTC; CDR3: CASSLGSLSYNEQFF
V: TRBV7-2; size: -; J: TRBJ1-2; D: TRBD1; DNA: TGTGCCAGCAGCTTAGCCGGGGGGGGACAGGGCTATGGCTACACCTTC; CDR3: CASSLAGGGQGYGYTF
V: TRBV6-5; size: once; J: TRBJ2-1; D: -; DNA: TGTGCCAGCAGGCAGAGGGGGTACAATGAGCAGTTCTTC; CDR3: CASRQRGYNEQFF
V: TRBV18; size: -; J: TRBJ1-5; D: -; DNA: TGTGCCAGCTCCCAGACGGACAGCTTCAATCAGCCCCAGCATTTT; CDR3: CASSQTDSFNQPQHF
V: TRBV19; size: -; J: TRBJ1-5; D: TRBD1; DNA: TGTGCCAGTAGTACGACAGGGATGGGTCAGCCCCAGCATTTT; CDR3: CASSTTGMGQPQHF
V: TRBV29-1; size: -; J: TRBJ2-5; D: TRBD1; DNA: TGCAGCGTTGACAGAGATAACCGGGACAGCCAAGAGACCCAGTACTTC; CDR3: CSVDRDNRDSQETQYF
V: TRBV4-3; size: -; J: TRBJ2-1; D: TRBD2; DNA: TGCGCCAGCAGCCAAGTCGCTGGGCTAGCGGGAGGTCCAAGCACCTACAATGAGCAGTTCTTC; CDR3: CASSQVAGLAGGPSTYNEQFF
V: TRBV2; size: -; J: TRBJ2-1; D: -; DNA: TGTGCCAGCAGCAGGGATTTAGGGGAGCAGTTCTTC; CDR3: CASSRDLGEQFF
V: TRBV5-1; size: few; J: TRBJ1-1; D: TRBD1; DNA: TGCGCCAGCAGCGACACAGGGGGAACCACTGAAGCTTTCTTT; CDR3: CASSDTGGTTEAFF
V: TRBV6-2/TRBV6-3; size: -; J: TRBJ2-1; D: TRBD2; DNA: TGTGCCAGCAGTGGGACTAGCGGGAGGGCCTTCAATGAGCAGTTCTTC; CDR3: CASSGTSGRAFNEQFF
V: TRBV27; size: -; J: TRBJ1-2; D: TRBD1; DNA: TGTGCCAGCAGTACAAACAGGGGGGGTGGCTACACCTTC; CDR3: CASSTNRGGGYTF
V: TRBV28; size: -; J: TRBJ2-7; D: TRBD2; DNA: TGTGCCAGCAGTCAACTAGCGGGAGTAGAGGGGCAGTACTTC; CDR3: CASSQLAGVEGQYF
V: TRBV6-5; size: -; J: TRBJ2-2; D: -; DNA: TGTGCCAGCAGTTACGGTAAAGCCACCGGGGAGCTGTTTTTT; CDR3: CASSYGKATGELFF